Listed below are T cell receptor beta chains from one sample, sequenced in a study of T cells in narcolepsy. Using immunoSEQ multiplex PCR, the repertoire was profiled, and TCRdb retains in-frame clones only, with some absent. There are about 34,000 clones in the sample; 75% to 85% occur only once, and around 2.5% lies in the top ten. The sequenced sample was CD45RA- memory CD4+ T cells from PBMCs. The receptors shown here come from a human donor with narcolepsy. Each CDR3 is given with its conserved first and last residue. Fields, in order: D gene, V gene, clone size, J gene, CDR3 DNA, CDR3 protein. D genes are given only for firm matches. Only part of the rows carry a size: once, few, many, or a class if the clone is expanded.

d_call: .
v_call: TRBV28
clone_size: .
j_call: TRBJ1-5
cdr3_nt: TGTGCCAACGGACCCTATAGCAATCAGCCCCAGCATTTT
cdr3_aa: CANGPYSNQPQHF

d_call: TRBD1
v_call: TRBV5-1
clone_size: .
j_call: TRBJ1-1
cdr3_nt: TGCGCCAGCAGCTTGGACAGGGGCACTGAAGCTTTCTTT
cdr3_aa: CASSLDRGTEAFF

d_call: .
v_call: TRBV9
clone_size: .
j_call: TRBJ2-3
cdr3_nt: TGTGCCAGCAGCGTAGGAGCAGATACGCAGTATTTT
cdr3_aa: CASSVGADTQYF

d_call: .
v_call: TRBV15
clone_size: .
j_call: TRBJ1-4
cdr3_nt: TGTGCCACCAGAGAGAGAGCGTCGGGGACAACTAATGAAAAACTGTTTTTT
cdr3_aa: CATRERASGTTNEKLFF

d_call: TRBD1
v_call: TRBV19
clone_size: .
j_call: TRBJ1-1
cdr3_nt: TGTGCCAGTAGGGCAGGGGGCGCCTGGAACACTGAAGCTTTCTTT
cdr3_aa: CASRAGGAWNTEAFF

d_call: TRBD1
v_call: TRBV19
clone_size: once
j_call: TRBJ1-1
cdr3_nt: TGTGCCAGTAGTAACGGACAGGGGGCTGGTACTGAAGCTTTCTTT
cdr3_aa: CASSNGQGAGTEAFF

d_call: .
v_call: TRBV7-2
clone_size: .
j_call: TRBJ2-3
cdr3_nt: TGTGCCAGCAGCTTAAACAAAGGCACAGATACGCAGTATTTT
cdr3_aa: CASSLNKGTDTQYF

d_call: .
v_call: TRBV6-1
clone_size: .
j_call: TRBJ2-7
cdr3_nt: TGTGCCAGCACGCGAATACAGGGCTACGAGCAGTACTTC
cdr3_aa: CASTRIQGYEQYF

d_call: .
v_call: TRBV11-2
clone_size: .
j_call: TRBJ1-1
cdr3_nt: TGTGCCAGCAGCCCGCCGGTCCGAGGCACTGAAGCTTTCTTT
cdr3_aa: CASSPPVRGTEAFF

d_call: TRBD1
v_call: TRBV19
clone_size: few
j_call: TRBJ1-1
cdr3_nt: TGTGCCAGTAGTATAAGGACAGGTGGGAACACTGAAGCTTTCTTT
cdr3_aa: CASSIRTGGNTEAFF

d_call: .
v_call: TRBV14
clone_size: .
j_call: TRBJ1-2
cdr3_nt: TGTGCCAGCAGCCAAGGTCAGATCTATGGCTACACCTTC
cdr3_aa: CASSQGQIYGYTF

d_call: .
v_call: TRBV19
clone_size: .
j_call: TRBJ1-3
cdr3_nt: TGTGCCAGTAGGATCAGAGGGGACCCCGGGGACACCATATATTTT
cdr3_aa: CASRIRGDPGDTIYF

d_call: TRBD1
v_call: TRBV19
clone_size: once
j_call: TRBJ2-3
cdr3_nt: TGTGCCAGTAGTATAGATACTGGGACAGGGGGCTCATGGGATACGCAGTATTTT
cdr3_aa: CASSIDTGTGGSWDTQYF

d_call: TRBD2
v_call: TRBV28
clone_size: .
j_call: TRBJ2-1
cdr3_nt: TGTGCCAGCAGTAGGTTGCGGGAGGGCCGGAACAATGAGCAGTTCTTC
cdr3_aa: CASSRLREGRNNEQFF

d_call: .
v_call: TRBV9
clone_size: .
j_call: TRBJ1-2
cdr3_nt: TGTGCCCGCAGCGCCGAGGGGGGGTTCGGTGGCTACACCTTC
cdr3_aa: CARSAEGGFGGYTF

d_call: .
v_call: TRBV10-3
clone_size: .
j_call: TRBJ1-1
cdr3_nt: TGTGCCATCAGTGATTCTCGCAGCCATGAAGCTTTCTTT
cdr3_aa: CAISDSRSHEAFF

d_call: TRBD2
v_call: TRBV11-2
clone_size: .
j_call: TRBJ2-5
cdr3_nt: TGTGCCAGCAGCTTAGTGTCTAGCGGGGATCAAGAGACCCAGTACTTC
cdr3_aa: CASSLVSSGDQETQYF

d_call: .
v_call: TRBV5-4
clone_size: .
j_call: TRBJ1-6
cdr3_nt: TGTGCCAGCAGCTTGGCGAATTCACCCCTCCACTTT
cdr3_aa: CASSLANSPLHF

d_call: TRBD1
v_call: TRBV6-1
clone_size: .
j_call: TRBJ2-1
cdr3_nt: TGTGCCAGCAGTGAAGGGACAGGGAATGCTGAGCAGTTCTTC
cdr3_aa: CASSEGTGNAEQFF

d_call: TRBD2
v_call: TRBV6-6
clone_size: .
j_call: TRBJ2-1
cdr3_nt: TGTGCCAGCAGTGTCGCTAGCGGGAGCAATGAGCAGTTCTTC
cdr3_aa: CASSVASGSNEQFF

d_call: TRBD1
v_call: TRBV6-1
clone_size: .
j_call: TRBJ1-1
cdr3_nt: TGTGCCAGCAGGGGACAGCGGAACACTGAAGCTTTCTTT
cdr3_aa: CASRGQRNTEAFF

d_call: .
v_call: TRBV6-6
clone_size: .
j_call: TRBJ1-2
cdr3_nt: TGTGCCAGCAGCACCACAGAGAACTATGGCTACACCTTC
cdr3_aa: CASSTTENYGYTF

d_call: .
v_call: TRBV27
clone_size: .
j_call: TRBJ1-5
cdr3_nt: TGTGCCAGCAGTTCGGACAGTACGTCTCAGCCCCAGCATTTT
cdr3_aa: CASSSDSTSQPQHF

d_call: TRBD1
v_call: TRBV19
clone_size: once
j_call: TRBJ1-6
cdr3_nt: TGTGCCAGTAGCCGGGACAGGGGGAGGTCACCCCTCCACTTT
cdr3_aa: CASSRDRGRSPLHF

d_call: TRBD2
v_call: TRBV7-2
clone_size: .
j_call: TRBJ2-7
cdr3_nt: TGTGCCAGCAGCTTCACTAGCGGGAGTGACTACGAGCAGTACTTC
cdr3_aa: CASSFTSGSDYEQYF

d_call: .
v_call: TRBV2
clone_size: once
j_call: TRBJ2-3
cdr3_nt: TGTGCCAGCAGTGAATCCGGGACAAGGACGCAGTATTTT
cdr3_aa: CASSESGTRTQYF

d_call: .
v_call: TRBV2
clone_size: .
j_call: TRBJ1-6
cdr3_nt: TGTGCCAGTCATCAGGTTCATGACTCACCCCTCCACTTT
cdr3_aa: CASHQVHDSPLHF

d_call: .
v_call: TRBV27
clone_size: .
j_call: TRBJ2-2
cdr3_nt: TGTGCCAGCAGTTTTAACAGCCGTAACACCGGGGAGCTGTTTTTT
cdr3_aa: CASSFNSRNTGELFF

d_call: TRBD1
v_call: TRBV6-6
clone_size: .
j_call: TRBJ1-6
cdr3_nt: TGTGCCAGCAGAAAGGGACAGGGGATTTCACCCCTCCACTTT
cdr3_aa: CASRKGQGISPLHF

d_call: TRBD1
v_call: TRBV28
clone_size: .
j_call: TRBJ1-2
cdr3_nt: TGTGCCAGCAGGGGACAGGGGGCCAACTATGGCTACACCTTC
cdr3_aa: CASRGQGANYGYTF